This T cell receptor (beta chain) is from a study of vaccination and CD4 T cells after COVID-19. Across the whole study: Cells were stimulated with overlapping spike peptides from SARS-CoV-2, HCoV-NL63, HCoV-OC43 and HCoV-229E.

An Oncomine TCR Beta short-read assay was used to sequence the DNA from cultured CD4+ T cells. Investigators isolated genomic DNA from cultured CD4+ T cells. TCRdb passed the PCR reads through MiXCR, listing each CDR3 protein once. The sample has 15,000 to 20,000 distinct CDR3 sequences; roughly 47% are singletons. Treatment meaning: approximately 9-day PBMC culture with coronavirus spike peptide pools or control peptides (ViraFEST assay). Cultures used more than 1.5 million PBMCs per well, 7.5 to 10 IU/ml IL-2 and about 10 ug/ml peptides. Fresh IL-2 medium was used to replace half of the medium on days 3 and 7. The length of the CDR3 is 15 residues. Germline V gene data show CDR1 as DFQATT and CDR2 as SNEGSKA (reference sequence). Trimming stripped 5 bases from V and 0 bases from J, with 14 bases between. A note on this clonotype: Antigen: not known.

The sequence was collected from a human donor who had recovered from COVID-19. This rearrangement joins TRBV20-1 to TRBJ1-5; no firm D call. This specimen consisted of CD4+ T cells from blood, cultured in vitro, obtained before SARS-CoV-2 vaccination. This CDR3 is CSASRQVLSNQPQHF. CDR3 sequence (DNA): TGCAGTGCTTCGCGCCAGGTACTTAGCAATCAGCCCCAGCATTTT.